This TCR beta chain was observed in a study of T cell responses to AZD1222 COVID-19 vaccine (dated by TCRdb to the early 2020s). Concerning the study at large: Because spike-specific TCR depth and breadth did not differ between the two schedules, AZD1222 recipients who got a second dose at roughly 4 weeks were pooled with those who got a second dose at roughly 12 weeks. Trial participants were enrolled into age subgroups of 18-55, 56-69 and 70-plus years, which contained about 150, 28 and 57 TCR-sequenced participants, respectively. A total of just over 230 trial participants underwent TCR sequencing, of whom about 200 received two doses of AZD1222 and about 26 received two doses of the MenACWY control vaccine. Results the study describes overall, beyond this receptor: Conclusions about previously exposed vaccinees are limited, since just five to seven AZD1222 recipients were seropositive for SARS-CoV-2 at baseline. After two AZD1222 doses, both the breadth and the depth of spike-specific TCRs were significantly higher than at day 0 and than in MenACWY recipients. Reportedly, almost half of the unique spike-specific TCRs recognized epitopes lying outside the regions that are mutated in the B.1.351 and B.1.1.7 variants. Because no day 14 peak-response samples were available, the repertoires could be characterized only after the peak T cell response. Participants were mostly white British and included more females than males, and it was suggested by the authors that clonal diversity may have been underestimated. In the small 56-69-year group, the increase in depth fell short of significance, most likely because of low power. CD4 TCRs associated with the vaccine covered the entire spike protein, and the dominant responses were in regions 160-218 and 743-854.

The CDR3 regions of human TCRbeta chains were analyzed by immunosequencing. Per the source publication's procedure: Repertoire TCRs were matched against a reference library of SARS-CoV-2-specific TCRs generated with the MIRA antigen-specificity platform. Breadth meant the fraction of unique TCRs that were SARS-CoV-2-associated, whereas depth meant the fraction of total T cells that were SARS-CoV-2-associated. Each spike-specific TCR was assigned to its reactive spike region and to a CD4 or CD8 class using the MIRA data. Log10-transformed breadth and depth values were compared by one-way ANOVA with Sidak's multiple comparisons tests. Held by TCRdb, this immuneACCESS table contains in-frame sequences only and omits some clones. Under half of the omission traces to an unresolved V gene where checked; the cause of the rest is unknown. That table is the source of V, J and clone size, and D and trimming were worked out from the DNA. Across this sample there are about 160,000 clones, with roughly nine tenths seen only once. Of the sample, 6.9% is held by the ten largest clones.

According to the study, the label for this sample's time point signals: baseline before first vaccination. Vaccinee samples were obtained from the UK trials COV001 and COV002, which included a single-blind randomized controlled phase 2/3 trial of AZD1222 (ChAdOx1 nCoV-19) in healthy adults. For TCRbeta chain sequencing, PBMC samples were collected from trial participants at day 0 and at day 28 after the second dose. With respect to this clone: The antigen it binds to is not known. It has no much larger one-base neighbor in the sample; base qualities were not kept.

Taken from the germline V gene, the CDR1 and CDR2 loops are MGHRA and YSYEKL. The junction carries 13 bases between V and J, which are trimmed by 1 base and 3 bases respectively. From the cysteine up to the phenylalanine, the CDR3 has a length of 16 residues. The read is trimmed to its CDR3 DNA, 48 bases read in frame from base 1. The rearrangement combines TRBV4-1 with TRBJ1-5, with the D gene not confidently named. The sample consisted of peripheral blood, taken on day 0 of AZD1222 vaccination. The source is an adult in good health. CDR3 protein: CASSQGPLGNNQPQHF. The DNA reads as follows: TGCGCCAGCAGCCAAGGGCCTCTGGGGAACAATCAGCCCCAGCATTTT.